This T cell receptor beta chain was sequenced in a study of PD-L1 blockade in urothelial cancer. About the research overall: It was at some point between 2014 and 2016 that patients started atezolizumab at 1,200 mg intravenously every 3 weeks. Male patients with bladder-origin urothelial cancer numbered about nine tenths of the roughly 29. Median blood clonality was roughly 0.072, with tens of thousands of unique TCRs.

Specified time point: peripheral blood 6 weeks after treatment start. Patients were living with locally advanced or metastatic urothelial carcinoma. CDR3 length equals 13 residues. The V and J ends lost 0 bases and 7 bases, in that order; junction bases with no gene match: 2. Germline CDR1 is SGHRS and CDR2 is YFSETQ. Some clones are missing from TCRdb's copy, which holds only in-frame ones; the method was immunoSEQ multiplex PCR. The sample has around 46,000 clones, around nine tenths seen once. The chain couples TRBV5-1 to TRBJ1-1, with 8 bases matching TRBD1. The sequence derives from a man in his sixties with urothelial cancer. Here the sequenced sample was PBMCs, taken around atezolizumab (anti-PD-L1) treatment. The CDR3 DNA sequence: TGCGCCAGCAGCTTGGGGACAGGGTTTGAAGCTTTCTTT. Encoded protein: CASSLGTGFEAFF.